This record covers a single T cell receptor beta chain. What it recognizes is unknown. This sample is drawn from a study of PD-L1 blockade in urothelial cancer. Sequencing was performed with immunoSEQ multiplex PCR; in TCRdb, only in-frame clones are kept and a portion is missing. The sample includes tens of thousands of clones, approximately 83% of them seen just once. Study findings and constraints: Expansion of tumor-associated blood clones at 3 weeks was greater in durable-benefit patients. A pretreatment blood TCR clonality that fell below the median predicted better progression-free and overall survival.

The germline V gene has CDR1 SNHLY and CDR2 FYNNEI. Trimming at V came to 5 bases and at J to 6 bases, leaving 12 bases not matched to a gene. There are 18 residues in the CDR3. Described time point: pretreatment peripheral blood. The sample here was PBMCs, taken around atezolizumab (anti-PD-L1) treatment. This chain links TRBV2 with TRBJ2-2, with TRBD2 identical over 13 bases. The sequence derives from a man aged 55 to 70 with urothelial cancer. The CDR3 DNA follows: TGTGCCAGCAGTTTCTATCTAACTAGCGGGGGGGCCCCCGGGGAGCTGTTTTTT. Its translation is CASSFYLTSGGAPGELFF. Complete variable domain (other parts from reference TRBV2 and TRBJ2-2): EPEVTQTPSHQVTQMGQEVILRCVPISNHLYFYWYRQILGQKVEFLVSFYNNEISEKSEIFDDQFSVERPDGSNFTLKIRSTKLEDSAMYFCASSFYLTSGGAPGELFFGEGSRLTVL.